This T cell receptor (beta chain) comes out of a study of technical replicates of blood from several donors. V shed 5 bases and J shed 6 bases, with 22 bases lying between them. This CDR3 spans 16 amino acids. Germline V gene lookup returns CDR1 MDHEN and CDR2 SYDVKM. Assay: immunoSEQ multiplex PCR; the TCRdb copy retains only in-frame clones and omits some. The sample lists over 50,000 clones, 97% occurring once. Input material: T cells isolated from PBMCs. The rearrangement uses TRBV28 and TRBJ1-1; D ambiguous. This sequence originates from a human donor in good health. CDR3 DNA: TGTGCCAGCAGTCTCCCCCGGGGAGGGCTCTCATCTGAAGCTTTCTTT. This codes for CASSLPRGGLSSEAFF.